This T cell receptor beta chain was sequenced during a study of monozygotic twins with inflammatory bowel disease. Study-wide findings and caveats: Against healthy co-twins, IBD patients had lower TCRbeta diversity (measured by inverse Simpson).

Comments on this clonotype: Its antigen remains unidentified.

The CDR3 runs 16 residues. Germline lookup yields CDR1 SGHNT and CDR2 YENEEA. TCRdb reprocessed the 5' RACE reads and keeps a single row for each CDR3 protein, giving no DNA. The repertoire table contains under 200,000 distinct CDR3 sequences. The sequencing input was blood. This rearrangement joins TRBV11-3 to TRBJ1-5; absent DNA, TCRdb's TRBD1 call cannot be checked. The sequence was collected from a human donor with ulcerative colitis or Crohn's disease, or a healthy co-twin of an affected twin (not recorded which). CDR3 in amino acids: CASSLGTLHSNQPQHF.